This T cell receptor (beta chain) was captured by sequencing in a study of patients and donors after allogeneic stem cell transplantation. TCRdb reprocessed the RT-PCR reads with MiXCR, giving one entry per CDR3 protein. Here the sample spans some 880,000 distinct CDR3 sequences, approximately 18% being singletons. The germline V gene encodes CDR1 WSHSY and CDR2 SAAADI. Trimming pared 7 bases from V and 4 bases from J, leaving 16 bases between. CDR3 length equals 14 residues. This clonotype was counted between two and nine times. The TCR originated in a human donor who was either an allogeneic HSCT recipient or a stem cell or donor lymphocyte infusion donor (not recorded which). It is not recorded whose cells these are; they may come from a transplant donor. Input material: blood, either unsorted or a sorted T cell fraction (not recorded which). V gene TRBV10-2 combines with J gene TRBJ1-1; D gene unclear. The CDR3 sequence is CASTDPGESTEAFF. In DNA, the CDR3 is TGCGCCAGCACTGACCCCGGGGAGAGCACTGAAGCTTTCTTT.